The rows below give T cell receptor beta chains drawn from one sample of a study of a mutant IDH1 vaccine in newly diagnosed glioma. No cognate antigen is known for these TCRs. Sequencing used immunoSEQ multiplex PCR; TCRdb keeps in-frame clones, though not all of them. The repertoire holds fewer than 65,000 clones, with about 80% as singletons. The starting material was PBMCs, obtained from a glioma patient whose treatment included an IDH1 peptide vaccine. All receptors derive from a young man with glioma. Both conserved end residues are part of each CDR3. A D gene is named only where the DNA matches it firmly. Expanded clones are given a class, and other clones once, few, many or no size at all.

j_call v_call d_call clone_size cdr3_nt cdr3_aa
TRBJ2-3 TRBV7-9 - - TGTGCCAGCAGCTTAGCGGGGGCAGCAGATACGCAGTATTTT CASSLAGAADTQYF
TRBJ2-7 TRBV28 - - TGTGCCAGCAGTCCTCAATTTGGACGGAGAATGTACGAGCAGTACTTC CASSPQFGRRMYEQYF
TRBJ2-7 TRBV7-9 - few TGTGCCAGCAGCGCCGTTTCCCACGAGCAGTACTTC CASSAVSHEQYF
TRBJ2-7 TRBV5-1 - - TGCGCCAGCAGCTTGGTCCCCGATGTGGAGCAGTACTTC CASSLVPDVEQYF
TRBJ1-5 TRBV5-4 - once TGTGCCAGCAGCTTGGGGGGGTTCAGCAATCAGCCCCAGCATTTT CASSLGGFSNQPQHF
TRBJ1-4 TRBV5-6 - - TGTGCCAGCAACCTCTTTGGACGGGGGAATGAAAAACTGTTTTTT CASNLFGRGNEKLFF
TRBJ1-2 TRBV18 - - TGTGCCAGCTCACAATCCGGGGTTGGCTACACCTTC CASSQSGVGYTF
TRBJ2-1 TRBV28 TRBD2 once TGTGCCAGCAGACCCCCGGGACTAGCGGGTTACAATGAGCAGTTCTTC CASRPPGLAGYNEQFF
TRBJ1-6 TRBV2 - - TGTGCCAGCAGAGCGGGGGAGAGCTCCTATAATTCACCCCTCCACTTT CASRAGESSYNSPLHF
TRBJ1-4 TRBV30 TRBD1 few TGTGCCTGGAGTGTACAGGGGACAGGGGGAGAAAAACTGTTTTTT CAWSVQGTGGEKLFF
TRBJ1-2 TRBV29-1 TRBD1 - TGCAGCGTTGAAGAAATTTACAGGGGGGTACTCAACTATGGCTACACCTTC CSVEEIYRGVLNYGYTF
TRBJ2-7 TRBV7-9 - - TGTGCCAGCAGCTTACTGCGGGGAGAATCTGCCTACGAGCAGTACTTC CASSLLRGESAYEQYF
TRBJ2-3 TRBV18 - - TGTGCCAGCTCACCAGGACAGTCTCACACAGATACGCAGTATTTT CASSPGQSHTDTQYF
TRBJ2-1 TRBV4-1 - - TGCGCCAGCAGCCAAGATCCGGGCGGACACAATGAGCAGTTCTTC CASSQDPGGHNEQFF
TRBJ2-7 TRBV7-6 - - TGTGCCAGCAGCTTAGAATCGGGCACCCACGAGCAGTACTTC CASSLESGTHEQYF
TRBJ1-1 TRBV19 - - TGTGCCAGTAGTTTTAGGAGCAGGCCCACTGAAGCTTTCTTT CASSFRSRPTEAFF
TRBJ1-4 TRBV30 - - TGTGCCTGGAGTGTAGGGTTACGGGAAAAACTGTTTTTT CAWSVGLREKLFF
TRBJ2-3 TRBV2 TRBD2 - TGTGCCAGCAGCGACCCCGGACTAGCGGGGGTAGATACGCAGTATTTT CASSDPGLAGVDTQYF
TRBJ1-2 TRBV6-4 - - TGTGCCAGCAGCCAGGCTCAGGGAGTCTATGGCTACACCTTC CASSQAQGVYGYTF
TRBJ1-5 TRBV7-2 - - TGTGCCAGCAGCCAAATGAGGAATCAGCCCCAGCATTTT CASSQMRNQPQHF
TRBJ2-1 TRBV11-2 - - TGTGCCAGCAGCTTAGATGCCCTAGACGGCTACAATGAGCAGTTCTTC CASSLDALDGYNEQFF
TRBJ2-7 TRBV5-6 - once TGTGCCAGCAGCCGAACCTACGAGCAGTACTTC CASSRTYEQYF
TRBJ1-5 TRBV28 - few TGTGCCAGCAGTTTTTACGGTAATCAGCCCCAGCATTTT CASSFYGNQPQHF
TRBJ1-4 TRBV19 - few TGTGCCAGTTTGGCACAGCCAAGACGTAATGAAAAACTGTTTTTT CASLAQPRRNEKLFF
TRBJ2-2 TRBV7-6 - - TGTGCCAGCAGCTTAGTCCCCTCGGCAGGGCTTGACACCGGGGAGCTGTTTTTT CASSLVPSAGLDTGELFF
TRBJ2-1 TRBV7-9 - - TGTGCCAGCAGCTCCGACATAACCTACAATGAGCAGTTCTTC CASSSDITYNEQFF
TRBJ2-1 TRBV5-1 TRBD1 - TGCGCCAGCAGCGGGCAGGGGGCCTCCAGCTCCTACAATGAGCAGTTCTTC CASSGQGASSSYNEQFF
TRBJ1-6 TRBV4-1 TRBD1 - TGCGCCAGCAGCCAATCCCTTTTCGGGGACAGCAGTTCACCCCTCCACTTT CASSQSLFGDSSSPLHF
TRBJ2-3 TRBV5-1 - - TGCGCCAGCAGCGTGGGACGGCTCACAGATACGCAGTATTTT CASSVGRLTDTQYF
TRBJ2-7 TRBV11-2 TRBD2 - TGTGCAACCCGGGGACTAGTTCTCTTC CATRGLVLF
TRBJ2-3 TRBV5-4 TRBD2 - TGTGCCAGCAGCTTGAGGGTAACGGGGGGGCTTACAGATACGCAGTATTTT CASSLRVTGGLTDTQYF
TRBJ2-7 TRBV19 - - TGTGCCAGTAGTTTGGACTTCTCCTACGAGCAGTACTTC CASSLDFSYEQYF
TRBJ1-1 TRBV28 TRBD1 - TGTGCCAGCGGAGCCGGGACAGCGAACACTGAAGCTTTCTTT CASGAGTANTEAFF
TRBJ2-1 TRBV7-9 - - TGTGCCAGCAGCTTAGTGGCTAGCCGGTACAATGAGCAGTTCTTC CASSLVASRYNEQFF
TRBJ2-1 TRBV9 - - TGTGCCAGCAGCGTAGCTACGGGGATTGGGAGTGAGCAGTTCTTC CASSVATGIGSEQFF
TRBJ2-6 TRBV7-8 - once TGTGCCAGCAGCTTATACGACAAATCTGGGGCCAACGTCCTGACTTTC CASSLYDKSGANVLTF
TRBJ1-3 TRBV7-6 - - TGTGCCAGCGTGGGCCTCCCCCTCTCTGGAAACACCATATATTTT CASVGLPLSGNTIYF
TRBJ1-1 TRBV7-6 - - TGTGCCAGCAGCCCTCTTCGAAACACTGAAGCTTTCTTT CASSPLRNTEAFF
TRBJ2-3 TRBV30 TRBD2 - TGTGCCCTAAAGGGACTAGCCTTTGTCGATACGCAGTATTTT CALKGLAFVDTQYF
TRBJ2-2 TRBV7-2 - - TGTGCCAGCAGCTTCACAAGACTCCTCGGAGGGGAGCTGTTTTTT CASSFTRLLGGELFF
TRBJ2-7 TRBV29-1 TRBD1 - TGCAGTACCCGGGACAGCTTATCCTACGAGCAGTACTTC CSTRDSLSYEQYF
TRBJ2-3 TRBV4-1 TRBD1 - TGCGCCAGCAGCCAAGCCCCGACCGGGACAGGGGATGCAGATACGCAGTATTTT CASSQAPTGTGDADTQYF
TRBJ2-1 TRBV10-1 TRBD1 - TGCGCCAGCAGGCCGGGACAGGGGGAGAATGAGCAGTTCTTC CASRPGQGENEQFF
TRBJ2-5 TRBV4-1 - - TGCGCCAGCAGCCAAGATGAACTAGGAGGGGAGACCCAGTACTTC CASSQDELGGETQYF
TRBJ2-1 TRBV7-8 TRBD1 once TGTGCCAGCAGCCTGACCCGACAGGGTAGGAACCTTGAGCAGTTCTTC CASSLTRQGRNLEQFF
TRBJ2-2 TRBV7-8 TRBD2 few TGTGCCAGCAGCTTGCGGGGGGTGGAAGCCGGGGAGCTGTTTTTT CASSLRGVEAGELFF
TRBJ1-1 TRBV11-1 - - TGTGCCAGCGGCCGGGGAAGGGGCGACTATACTGAAGCTTTCTTT CASGRGRGDYTEAFF
TRBJ1-5 TRBV4-1 - - TGCGCCAGCAGCCAACTTCCCTTCCACACCGGGCCCACCAATCAGCCCCAGCATTTT CASSQLPFHTGPTNQPQHF
TRBJ2-1 TRBV27 TRBD1 - TGTGCCAGCAGCCCTTCAGGGGGCCCTCGCTACAATGAGCAGTTCTTC CASSPSGGPRYNEQFF
TRBJ2-7 TRBV5-1 - - TGCGCCAGCAGCTTGCTTGGGGACGGGACCTACGAGCAGTACTTC CASSLLGDGTYEQYF
TRBJ1-1 TRBV21-1 - - TGTGCCAGCAGCCGTCCCAGGGCAACCATGAACACTGAAGCTTTCTTT CASSRPRATMNTEAFF
TRBJ2-7 TRBV7-9 - - TGTGCCAGCAGCTTGCGGACTCTTCGCTCCTACGAGCAGTACTTC CASSLRTLRSYEQYF
TRBJ2-7 TRBV28 TRBD1 once TGTGCCAGCACCGACCCCGGGACAGTTTCCTACGAGCAGTACTTC CASTDPGTVSYEQYF
TRBJ1-1 TRBV5-4 - - TGTGCCAGCAGGTCCCCCCAAACAGGGTTCACTGAAGCTTTCTTT CASRSPQTGFTEAFF
TRBJ2-7 TRBV7-8 TRBD1 once TGTGCCAGCAGCTTAGACAGACAGGGGGGTTACGAGCAGTACTTC CASSLDRQGGYEQYF